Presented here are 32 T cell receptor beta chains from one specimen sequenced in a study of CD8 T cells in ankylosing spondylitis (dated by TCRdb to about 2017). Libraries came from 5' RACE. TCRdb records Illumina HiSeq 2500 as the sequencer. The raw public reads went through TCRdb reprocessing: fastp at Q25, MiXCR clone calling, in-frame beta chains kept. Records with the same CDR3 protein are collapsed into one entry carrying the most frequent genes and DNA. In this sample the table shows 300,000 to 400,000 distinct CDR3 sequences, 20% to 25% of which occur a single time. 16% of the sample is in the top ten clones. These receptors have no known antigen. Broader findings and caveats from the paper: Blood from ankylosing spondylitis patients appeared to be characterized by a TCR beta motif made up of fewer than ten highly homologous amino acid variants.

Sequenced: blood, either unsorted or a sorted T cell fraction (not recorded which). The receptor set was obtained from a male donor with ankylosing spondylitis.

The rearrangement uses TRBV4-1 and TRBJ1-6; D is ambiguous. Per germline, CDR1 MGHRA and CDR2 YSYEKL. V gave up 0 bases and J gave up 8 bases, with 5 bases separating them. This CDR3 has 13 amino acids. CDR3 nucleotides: TGCGCCAGCAGCCAAGAACGCGATTCACCCCTCCACTTT. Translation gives CASSQERDSPLHF.

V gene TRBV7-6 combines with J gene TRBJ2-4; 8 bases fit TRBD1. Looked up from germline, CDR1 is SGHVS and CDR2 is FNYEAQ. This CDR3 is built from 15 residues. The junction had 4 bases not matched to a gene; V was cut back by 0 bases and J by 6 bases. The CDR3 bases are TGTGCCAGCAGCTTAGCTGCACAGGGGGGAAACATTCAGTACTTC. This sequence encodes CASSLAAQGGNIQYF.

CDR3 protein: CASSITGTNTGELFF. CDR3 nucleotides: TGCGCCAGCAGCATCACAGGGACCAACACCGGGGAGCTGTTTTTT. The V gene is TRBV5-1, the J gene TRBJ2-2; D perhaps matches TRBD1 (6 bases). The CDR3 is 15 amino acids. The germline V gene has CDR1 SGHRS and CDR2 YFSETQ. V was pared by 4 bases and J by 2 bases, with 12 bases between.

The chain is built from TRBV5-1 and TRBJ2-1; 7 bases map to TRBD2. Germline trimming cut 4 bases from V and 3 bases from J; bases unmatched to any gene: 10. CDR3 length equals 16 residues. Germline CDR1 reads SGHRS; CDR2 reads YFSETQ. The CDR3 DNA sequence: TGCGCCAGCAGCGCCGACTTAGCGGGTAGCTACAATGAGCAGTTCTTC. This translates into CASSADLAGSYNEQFF.

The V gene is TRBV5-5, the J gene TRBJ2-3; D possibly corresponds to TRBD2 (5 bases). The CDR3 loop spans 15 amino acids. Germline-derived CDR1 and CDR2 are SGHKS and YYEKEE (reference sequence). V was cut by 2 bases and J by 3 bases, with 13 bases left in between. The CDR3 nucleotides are TGTGCCAGCAGCTTCGGACTCCAGGTTACAGATACGCAGTATTTT. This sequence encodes CASSFGLQVTDTQYF.

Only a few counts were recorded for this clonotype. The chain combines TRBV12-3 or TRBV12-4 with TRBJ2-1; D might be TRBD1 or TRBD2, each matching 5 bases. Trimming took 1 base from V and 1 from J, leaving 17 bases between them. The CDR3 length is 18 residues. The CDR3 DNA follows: TGTGCCAGCAGTTTAGGACGACAGTCGGGGCGGTCCTACAATGAGCAGTTCTTC. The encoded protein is CASSLGRQSGRSYNEQFF.

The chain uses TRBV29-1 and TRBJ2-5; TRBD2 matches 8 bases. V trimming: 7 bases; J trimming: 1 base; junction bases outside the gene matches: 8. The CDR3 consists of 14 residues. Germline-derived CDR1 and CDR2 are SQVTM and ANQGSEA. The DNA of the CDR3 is TGCAGCGCAAGGAAGACTAGCGTCCAAGAGACCCAGTACTTC. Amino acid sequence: CSARKTSVQETQYF.

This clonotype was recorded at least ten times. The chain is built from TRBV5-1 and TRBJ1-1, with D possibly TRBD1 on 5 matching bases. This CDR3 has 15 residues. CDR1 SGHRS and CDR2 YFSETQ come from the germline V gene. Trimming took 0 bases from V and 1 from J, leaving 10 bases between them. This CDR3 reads CASSLGDRENTEAFF. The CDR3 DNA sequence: TGCGCCAGCAGCTTGGGAGACAGAGAGAACACTGAAGCTTTCTTT.

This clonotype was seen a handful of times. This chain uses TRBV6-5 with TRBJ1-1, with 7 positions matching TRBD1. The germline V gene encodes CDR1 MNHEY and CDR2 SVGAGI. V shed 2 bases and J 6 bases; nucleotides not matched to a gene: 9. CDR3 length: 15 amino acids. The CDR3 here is CASSYQYRGGAEAFF. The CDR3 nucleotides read TGTGCCAGCAGTTACCAATACAGGGGAGGGGCTGAAGCTTTCTTT.

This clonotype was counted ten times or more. The DNA of the CDR3 is TGTGCCAGCAGCTTAAGGGGGGAGCAGTTCTTC. It specifies CASSLRGEQFF. This rearrangement joins TRBV7-9 to TRBJ2-1, with a tentative D call TRBD1 (6 bases). Germline CDR1 and CDR2: SEHNR and FQNEAQ (reference sequence). This CDR3 has 11 amino acids. V dropped 2 bases and J dropped 10 bases, with 6 bases sitting between them.

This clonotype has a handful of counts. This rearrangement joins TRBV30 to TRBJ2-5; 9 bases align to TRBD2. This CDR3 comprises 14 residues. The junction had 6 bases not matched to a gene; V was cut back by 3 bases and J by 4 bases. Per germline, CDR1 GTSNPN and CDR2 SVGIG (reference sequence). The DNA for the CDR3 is TGTGCCTGGAGGAGGCGGGAGGGCGGAGAGACCCAGTACTTC. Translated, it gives CAWRRREGGETQYF.

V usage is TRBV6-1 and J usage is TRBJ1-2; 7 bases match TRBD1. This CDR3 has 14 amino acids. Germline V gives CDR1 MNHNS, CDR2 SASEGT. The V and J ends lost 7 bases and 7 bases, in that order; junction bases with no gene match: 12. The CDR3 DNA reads TGTGCCAGCAATAGGGACAGCGGCGGGGGTGGCTACACCTTC. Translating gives CASNRDSGGGGYTF.

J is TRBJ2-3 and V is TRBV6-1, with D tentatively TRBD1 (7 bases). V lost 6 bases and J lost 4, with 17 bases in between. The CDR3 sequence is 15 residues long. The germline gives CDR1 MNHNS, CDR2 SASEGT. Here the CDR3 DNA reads TGTGCCAGCAGCCAGACAGGGAGGCCCTCAGATACGCAGTATTTT. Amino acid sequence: CASSQTGRPSDTQYF.

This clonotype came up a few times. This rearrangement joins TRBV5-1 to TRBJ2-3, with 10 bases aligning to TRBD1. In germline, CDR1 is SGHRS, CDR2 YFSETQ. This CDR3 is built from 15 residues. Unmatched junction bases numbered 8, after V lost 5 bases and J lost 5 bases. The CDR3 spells CASSSRQGAGDTQYF. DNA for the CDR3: TGCGCCAGCAGTTCGAGACAGGGGGCGGGAGATACGCAGTATTTT.

The DNA for the CDR3 is TGTGCCACCAGTGATGGGGACCACTATGGCTACACCTTC. Translating gives CATSDGDHYGYTF. This chain links TRBV24-1 with TRBJ1-2, with D perhaps TRBD1 (5 bases). Trimming removed 3 bases at V and 3 bases at J, with 7 bases between. Germline V gene data show CDR1 as KGHDR and CDR2 as SFDVKD. The CDR3 contains 13 residues.

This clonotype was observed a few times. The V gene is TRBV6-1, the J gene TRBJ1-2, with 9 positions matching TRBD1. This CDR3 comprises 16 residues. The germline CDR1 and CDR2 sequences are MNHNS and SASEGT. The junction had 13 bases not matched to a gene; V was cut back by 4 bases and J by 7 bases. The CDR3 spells CASSGGTGGDVSGYTF. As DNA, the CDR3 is TGTGCCAGCAGTGGGGGAACAGGGGGCGACGTAAGTGGCTACACCTTC.

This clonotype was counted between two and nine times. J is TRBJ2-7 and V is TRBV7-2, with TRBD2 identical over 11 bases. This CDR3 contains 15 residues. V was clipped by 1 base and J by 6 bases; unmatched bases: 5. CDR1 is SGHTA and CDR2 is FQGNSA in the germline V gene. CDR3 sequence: CASSLVLAGVLEQYF. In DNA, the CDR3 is TGTGCCAGCAGCTTAGTACTAGCGGGAGTGCTCGAGCAGTACTTC.

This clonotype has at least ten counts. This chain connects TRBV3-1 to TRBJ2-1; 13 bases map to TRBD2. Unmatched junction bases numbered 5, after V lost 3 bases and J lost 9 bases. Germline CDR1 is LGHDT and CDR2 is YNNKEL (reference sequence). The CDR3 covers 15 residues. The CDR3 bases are TGTGCCAGCAGCCAGACTAGCGGGAGGCAGGGTGAGCAGTTCTTC. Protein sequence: CASSQTSGRQGEQFF.

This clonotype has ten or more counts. CDR3 region: CASSPFSRRNLGGNQPQHF. The CDR3 coding sequence is TGTGCCAGCTCACCATTCTCTAGGAGGAACCTGGGAGGCAATCAGCCCCAGCATTTT. The chain joins TRBV18 to TRBJ1-5; D gene unclear. CDR3 length equals 19 residues. Trimming cost V 2 bases and J 2 bases, with 22 bases left between them. Germline V gene lookup returns CDR1 KGHSH and CDR2 LQKENI.

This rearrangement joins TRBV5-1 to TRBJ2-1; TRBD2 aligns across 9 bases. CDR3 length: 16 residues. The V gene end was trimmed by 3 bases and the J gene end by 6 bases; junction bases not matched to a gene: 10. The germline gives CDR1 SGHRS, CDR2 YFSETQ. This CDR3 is CASSYLAGDRGNEQFF. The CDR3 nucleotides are TGCGCCAGCAGCTACTTAGCGGGAGACCGGGGCAATGAGCAGTTCTTC.

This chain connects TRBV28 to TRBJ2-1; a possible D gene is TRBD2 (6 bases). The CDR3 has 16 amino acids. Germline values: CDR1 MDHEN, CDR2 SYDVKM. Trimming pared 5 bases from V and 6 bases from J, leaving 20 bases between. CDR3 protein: CASSSPGDSGGNEQFF. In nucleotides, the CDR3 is TGTGCCAGCAGTAGCCCTGGGGACTCCGGAGGCAATGAGCAGTTCTTC.

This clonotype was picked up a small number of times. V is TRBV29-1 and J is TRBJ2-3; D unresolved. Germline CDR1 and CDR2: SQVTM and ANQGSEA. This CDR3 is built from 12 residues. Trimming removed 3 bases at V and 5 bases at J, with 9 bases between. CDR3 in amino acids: CSVDRSEDTQYF. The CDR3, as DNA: TGCAGCGTTGACCGGTCGGAAGATACGCAGTATTTT.

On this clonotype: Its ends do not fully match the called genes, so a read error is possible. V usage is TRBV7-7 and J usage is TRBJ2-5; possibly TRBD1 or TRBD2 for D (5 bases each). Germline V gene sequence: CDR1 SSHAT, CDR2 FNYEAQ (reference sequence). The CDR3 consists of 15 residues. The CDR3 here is CASSWDGGSPETQYF. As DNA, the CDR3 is TGTGCTAGCAGCTGGGACGGCGGGTCTCCCGAGACCCAGTACTTC.

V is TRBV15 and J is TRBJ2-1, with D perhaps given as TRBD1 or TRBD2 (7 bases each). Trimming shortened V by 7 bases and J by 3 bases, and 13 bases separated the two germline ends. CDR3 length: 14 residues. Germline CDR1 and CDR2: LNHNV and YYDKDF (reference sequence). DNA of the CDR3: TGTGCCACCAAGGGAGGGGGCCTCTACAATGAGCAGTTCTTC. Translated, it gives CATKGGGLYNEQFF.

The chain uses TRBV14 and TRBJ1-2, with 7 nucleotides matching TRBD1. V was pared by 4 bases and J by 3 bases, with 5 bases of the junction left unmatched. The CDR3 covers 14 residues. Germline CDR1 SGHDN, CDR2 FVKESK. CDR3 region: CASSPRQGYYGYTF. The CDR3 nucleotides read TGTGCCAGCAGCCCGCGACAGGGCTACTATGGCTACACCTTC.

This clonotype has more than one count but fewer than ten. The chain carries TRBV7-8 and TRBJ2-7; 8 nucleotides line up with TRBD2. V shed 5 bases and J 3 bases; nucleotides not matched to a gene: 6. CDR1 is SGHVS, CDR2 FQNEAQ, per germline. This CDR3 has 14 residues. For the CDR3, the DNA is TGTGCCAGCAGCCTTAGCGGGATGTTCTACGAGCAGTACTTC. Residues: CASSLSGMFYEQYF.

The CDR3, as DNA: TGTGCCAGCAGCTTAGGGGCGGGAGCTTTTTACGAGCAGTACTTC. It specifies CASSLGAGAFYEQYF. V gene TRBV11-2 combines with J gene TRBJ2-7, with 7 bases matching TRBD2. The CDR3 length is 15 residues. The V and J ends lost 1 base and 4 bases, in that order; junction bases with no gene match: 7. Per the germline V gene, CDR1 is SGHAT and CDR2 is FQNNGV.

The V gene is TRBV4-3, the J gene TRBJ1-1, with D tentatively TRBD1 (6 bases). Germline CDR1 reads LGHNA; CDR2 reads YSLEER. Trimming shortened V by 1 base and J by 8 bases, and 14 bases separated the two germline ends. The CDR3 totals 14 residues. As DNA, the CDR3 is TGCGCCAGCAGCCAAGGCGGGTTCCAGGGGGAAGCTTTCTTT. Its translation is CASSQGGFQGEAFF.

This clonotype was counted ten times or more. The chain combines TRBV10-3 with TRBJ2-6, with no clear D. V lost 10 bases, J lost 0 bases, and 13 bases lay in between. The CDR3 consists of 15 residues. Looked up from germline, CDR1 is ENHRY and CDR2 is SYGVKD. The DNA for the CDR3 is TGTGCCAGCAATAGTGGGGACTCTGGGGCCAACGTCCTGACTTTC. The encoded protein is CASNSGDSGANVLTF.

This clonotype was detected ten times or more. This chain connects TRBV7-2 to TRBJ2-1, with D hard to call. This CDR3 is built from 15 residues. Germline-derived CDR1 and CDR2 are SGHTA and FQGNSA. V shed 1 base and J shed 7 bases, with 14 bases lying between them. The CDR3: CASSLDPSYRNEQFF. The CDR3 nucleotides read TGTGCCAGCAGCTTAGACCCTAGTTATCGTAATGAGCAGTTCTTC.

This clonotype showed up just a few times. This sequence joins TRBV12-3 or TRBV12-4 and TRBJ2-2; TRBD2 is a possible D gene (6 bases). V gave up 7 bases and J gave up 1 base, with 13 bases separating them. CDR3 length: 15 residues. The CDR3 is CASTAGPLNTGELFF. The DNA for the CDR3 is TGTGCCAGCACCGCGGGACCGCTGAACACCGGGGAGCTGTTTTTT.

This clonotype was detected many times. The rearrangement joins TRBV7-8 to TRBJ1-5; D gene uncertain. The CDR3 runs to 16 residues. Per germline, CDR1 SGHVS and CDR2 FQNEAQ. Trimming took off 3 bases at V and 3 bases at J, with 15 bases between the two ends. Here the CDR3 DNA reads TGTGCCAGCAGCTTGAGCCTCAGGACTTACAATCAGCCCCAGCATTTT. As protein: CASSLSLRTYNQPQHF.